This T cell receptor beta chain was found in a study of cytomegalovirus exposure and HLA in healthy donors. Study observations and caveats: For TCR beta chains, V- and J-gene trimming was later linked to a missense DCLRE1C variant.

In germline, CDR1 is SQVTM, CDR2 ANQGSEA. CDR3 length: 11 amino acids. The V and J ends lost 4 bases and 3 bases respectively, with 6 bases between them. The table lists this clone with a few counts. The antigen remains unidentified. The PCR contained 60 Vbeta and 13 Jbeta primers. Profiled with immunoSEQ multiplex PCR; TCRdb holds only in-frame clones, not every one. Counted here are about 160,000 clones, around 81% occurring once; the ten biggest clones make up more than 0.8%. This TCR was sampled from a middle-aged woman in good health and CMV-seronegative. Specimen: PBMCs. This chain uses TRBV29-1 with TRBJ1-1, with D unclear. The DNA of the CDR3 is TGCAGCGTTGGGCAGTACACTGAAGCTTTCTTT. It is translated as CSVGQYTEAFF.